The clone carrying this T cell receptor (beta chain) was seen a single time. Antigen unknown. The sample comes from a study of regulatory dendritic cells for organ transplantation. This CDR3 has 16 residues. Germline V gene sequence: CDR1 LGHNA, CDR2 YSLEER. J lost 1 base, V lost 2 bases, and 4 bases had no gene match. Produced via immunoSEQ multiplex PCR; TCRdb's table is partial and in-frame only. The data show about 4,200 clones, 60% seen once. Sorted T cells were CFSE-labeled and cultured 5 days with allogeneic regulatory or mature dendritic cells at 1:10. The chain joins TRBV4-3 to TRBJ2-1; 8 bases align to TRBD1. The clonotype originates from a human donor in good health. Material for sequencing was memory CD8+ T cells from blood cultured with regulatory dendritic cells. Subset of the sample: CD45RO+ memory T cells. As DNA, the CDR3 is TGCGCCAGCAGCCAATCCGGACAGGGATCCTACAATGAGCAGTTCTTC. This sequence encodes CASSQSGQGSYNEQFF.